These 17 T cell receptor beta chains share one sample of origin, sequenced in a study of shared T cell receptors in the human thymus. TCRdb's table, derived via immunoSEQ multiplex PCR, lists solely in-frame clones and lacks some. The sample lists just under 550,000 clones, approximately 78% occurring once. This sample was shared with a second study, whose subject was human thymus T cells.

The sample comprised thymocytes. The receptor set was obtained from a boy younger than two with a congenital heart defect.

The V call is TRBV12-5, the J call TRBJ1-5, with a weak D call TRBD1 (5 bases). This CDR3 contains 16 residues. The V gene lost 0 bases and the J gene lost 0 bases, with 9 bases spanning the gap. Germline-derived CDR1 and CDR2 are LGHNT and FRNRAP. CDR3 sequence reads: CASGLVTGASNQPQHF. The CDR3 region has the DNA TGTGCTAGTGGTTTGGTAACTGGGGCTAGCAATCAGCCCCAGCATTTT.

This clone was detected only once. CDR3 coding DNA: TGTGCCTGGAGTGTAAAGGGGGCTAGCGGGCCGGACTCCTACAATGAGCAGTTCTTC. As protein: CAWSVKGASGPDSYNEQFF. The V call is TRBV30, the J call TRBJ2-1, with TRBD2 as a possible D gene (8 bases). Germline assignment: CDR1 GTSNPN and CDR2 SVGIG (reference sequence). The germline V and J ends were trimmed by 0 bases and 0 bases, with 21 bases remaining between them. This CDR3 has 19 residues.

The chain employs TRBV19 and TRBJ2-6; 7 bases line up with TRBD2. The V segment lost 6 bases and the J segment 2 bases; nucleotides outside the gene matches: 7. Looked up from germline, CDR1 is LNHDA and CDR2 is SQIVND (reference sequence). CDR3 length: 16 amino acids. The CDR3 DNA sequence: TGTGCCAGTAGCATCGGCGGGAGCGCTGGGGCCAACGTCCTGACTTTC. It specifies CASSIGGSAGANVLTF.

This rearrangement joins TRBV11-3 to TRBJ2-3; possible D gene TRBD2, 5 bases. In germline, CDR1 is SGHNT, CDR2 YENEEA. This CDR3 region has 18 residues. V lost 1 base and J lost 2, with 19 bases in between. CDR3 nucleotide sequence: TGTGCCAGCAGCTTAGGCCCTCATCAGGCGGGCTTCACAGATACGCAGTATTTT. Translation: CASSLGPHQAGFTDTQYF. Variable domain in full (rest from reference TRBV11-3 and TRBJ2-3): EAGVVQSPRYKIIEKKQPVAFWCNPISGHNTLYWYLQNLGQGPELLIRYENEEAVDDSQLPKDRFSAERLKGVDSTLKIQPAELGDSAVYLCASSLGPHQAGFTDTQYFGPGTRLTVL.

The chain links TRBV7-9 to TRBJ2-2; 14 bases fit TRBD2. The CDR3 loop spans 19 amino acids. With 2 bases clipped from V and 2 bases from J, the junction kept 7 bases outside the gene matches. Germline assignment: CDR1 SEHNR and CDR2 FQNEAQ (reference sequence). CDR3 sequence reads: CASSLPRTSGGTNTGELFF. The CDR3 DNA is TGTGCCAGCAGCTTACCGCGGACTAGCGGGGGGACTAACACCGGGGAGCTGTTTTTT.

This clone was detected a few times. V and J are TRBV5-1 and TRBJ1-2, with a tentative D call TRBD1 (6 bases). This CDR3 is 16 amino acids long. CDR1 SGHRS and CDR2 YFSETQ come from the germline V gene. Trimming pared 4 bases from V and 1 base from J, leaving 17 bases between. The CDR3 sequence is CASSPPGTPNNYGYTF. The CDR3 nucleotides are TGCGCCAGCAGCCCCCCCGGGACACCGAATAACTATGGCTACACCTTC.

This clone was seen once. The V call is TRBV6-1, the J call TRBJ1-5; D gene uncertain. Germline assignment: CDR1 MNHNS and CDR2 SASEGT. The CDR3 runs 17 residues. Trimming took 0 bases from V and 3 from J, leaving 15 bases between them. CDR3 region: CASSEALRVLYNQPQHF. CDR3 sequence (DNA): TGTGCCAGCAGTGAAGCGCTTCGAGTTTTATACAATCAGCCCCAGCATTTT.

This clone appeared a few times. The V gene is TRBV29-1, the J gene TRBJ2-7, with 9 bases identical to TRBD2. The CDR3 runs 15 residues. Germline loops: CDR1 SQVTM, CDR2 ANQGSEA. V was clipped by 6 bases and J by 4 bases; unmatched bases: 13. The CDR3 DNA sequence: TGCAGCGTGAACGATCTGAGCGGGAGGAGATACGAGCAGTACTTC. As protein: CSVNDLSGRRYEQYF.

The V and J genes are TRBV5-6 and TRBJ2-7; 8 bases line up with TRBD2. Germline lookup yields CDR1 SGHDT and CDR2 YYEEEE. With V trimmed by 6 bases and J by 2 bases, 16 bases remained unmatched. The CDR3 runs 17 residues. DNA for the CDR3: TGTGCCAGCACCCGGTGGTCCGGGACTAGGATAACCTACGAGCAGTACTTC. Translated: CASTRWSGTRITYEQYF. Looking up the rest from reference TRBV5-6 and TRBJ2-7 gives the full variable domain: DAGVTQSPTHLIKTRGQQVTLRCSPKSGHDTVSWYQQALGQGPQFIFQYYEEEERQRGNFPDRFSGHQFPNYSSELNVNALLLGDSALYLCASTRWSGTRITYEQYFGPGTRLTVT.

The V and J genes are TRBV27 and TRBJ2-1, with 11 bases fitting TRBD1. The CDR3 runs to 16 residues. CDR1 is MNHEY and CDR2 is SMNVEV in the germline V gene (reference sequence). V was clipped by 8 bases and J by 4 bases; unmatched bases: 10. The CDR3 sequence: CASGNAGTGGYNEQFF. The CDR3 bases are TGTGCCAGCGGTAATGCAGGGACAGGGGGATACAATGAGCAGTTCTTC.

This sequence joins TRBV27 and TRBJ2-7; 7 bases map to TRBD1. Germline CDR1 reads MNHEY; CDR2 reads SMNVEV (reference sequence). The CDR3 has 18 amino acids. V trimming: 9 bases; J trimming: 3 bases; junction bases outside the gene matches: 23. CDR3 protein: CASINRGGPETFGYEQYF. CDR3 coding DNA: TGTGCCAGTATTAACCGAGGGGGCCCCGAAACATTCGGCTACGAGCAGTACTTC.

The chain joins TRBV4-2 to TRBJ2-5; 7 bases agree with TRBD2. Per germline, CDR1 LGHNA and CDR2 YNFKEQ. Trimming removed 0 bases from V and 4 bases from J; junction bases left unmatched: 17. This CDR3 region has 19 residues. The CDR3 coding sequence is TGTGCCAGCAGCCAAGATCCCCTAGCGGACCCTGGGAATCCAGAGACCCAGTACTTC. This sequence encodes CASSQDPLADPGNPETQYF.

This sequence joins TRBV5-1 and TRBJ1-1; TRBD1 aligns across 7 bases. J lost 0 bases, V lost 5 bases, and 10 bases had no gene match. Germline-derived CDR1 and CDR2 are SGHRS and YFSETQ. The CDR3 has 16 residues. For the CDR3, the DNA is TGCGCCAGCAGGAAGGACAGGCCCACCATGAACACTGAAGCTTTCTTT. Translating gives CASRKDRPTMNTEAFF.

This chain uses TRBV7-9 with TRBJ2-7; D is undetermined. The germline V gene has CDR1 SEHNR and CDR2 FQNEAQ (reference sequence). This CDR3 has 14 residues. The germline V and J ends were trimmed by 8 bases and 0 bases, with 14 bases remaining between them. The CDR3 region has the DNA TGTGCCAGCTCCCCTCCCGCGAGCTCCTACGAGCAGTACTTC. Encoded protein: CASSPPASSYEQYF.

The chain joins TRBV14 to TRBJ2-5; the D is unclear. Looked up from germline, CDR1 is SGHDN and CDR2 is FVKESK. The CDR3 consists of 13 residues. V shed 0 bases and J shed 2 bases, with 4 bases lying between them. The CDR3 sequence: CASSQDSQETQYF. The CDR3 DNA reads TGTGCCAGCAGCCAAGACAGTCAAGAGACCCAGTACTTC. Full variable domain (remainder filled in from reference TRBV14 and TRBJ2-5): EAGVTQFPSHSVIEKGQTVTLRCDPISGHDNLYWYRRVMGKEIKFLLHFVKESKQDESGMPNNRFLAERTGGTYSTLKVQPAELEDSGVYFCASSQDSQETQYFGPGTRLLVL.

The CDR3 here is CASRRTSGRKNTGELFF. CDR3 DNA sequence: TGTGCCAGCAGACGGACTAGCGGGAGAAAGAACACCGGGGAGCTGTTTTTT. The chain combines TRBV7-9 with TRBJ2-2, with 13 bases fitting TRBD2. The CDR3 is 17 residues long. Looked up from germline, CDR1 is SEHNR and CDR2 is FQNEAQ (reference sequence). The trim removed 6 bases at V and 1 base at J, leaving 5 bases unmatched. Based on the CDR3 plus reference TRBV7-9 and TRBJ2-2, the full variable domain is DTGVSQNPRHKITKRGQNVTFRCDPISEHNRLYWYRQTLGQGPEFLTYFQNEAQLEKSRLLSDRFSAERPKGSFSTLEIQRTEQGDSAMYLCASRRTSGRKNTGELFFGEGSRLTVL.

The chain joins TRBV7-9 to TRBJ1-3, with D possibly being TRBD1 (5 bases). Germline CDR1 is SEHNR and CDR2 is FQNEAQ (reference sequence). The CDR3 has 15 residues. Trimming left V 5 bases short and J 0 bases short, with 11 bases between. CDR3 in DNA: TGTGCCAGCAGCCCAGGGAAGAGCTCTGGAAACACCATATATTTT. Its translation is CASSPGKSSGNTIYF.